This is a list of T cell receptor beta chains from one sample in a study of early stage breast cancer tumors. Sequenced by immunoSEQ multiplex PCR; TCRdb stores in-frame clones only, minus some. The sample has tens of thousands of clones, around 83% seen once. Source material: blood. These receptors were taken from a person aged 45-65 years with breast cancer. The CDR3 runs from the conserved cysteine through the conserved F or W. A D gene is named only where the DNA matches it firmly. Rows give clone size only sometimes, using once, few, many, or a class for an expanded clone.

j_gene	d_gene	abundance	v_gene	CDR3nt	CDR3aa
TRBJ2-6	NA	NA	TRBV7-8	TGTGCCAGCAGCTTAGGCGGGCGGGAAGGGGCCAACGTCCTGACTTTC	CASSLGGREGANVLTF
TRBJ2-6	NA	NA	TRBV6-6	TGTGCCAGCAGCCCCATTAGGGATGGGGCCAACGTCCTGACTTTC	CASSPIRDGANVLTF
TRBJ2-1	TRBD1	NA	TRBV6-5	TGTGCCAGCAGTCGCCCGGGACAGGGCTACAATGAGCAGTTCTTC	CASSRPGQGYNEQFF
TRBJ2-7	NA	few	TRBV7-2	TGTGCCAGCAGCTTAGCACCTTGGACCTACGAGCAGTACTTC	CASSLAPWTYEQYF
TRBJ1-5	NA	few	TRBV2	TGTGCCAGCAGTGAAGAAGATAGTCAGCCCCAGCATTTT	CASSEEDSQPQHF
TRBJ2-1	NA	NA	TRBV7-3	TGTGCCAGCAGCCCGCCGGGACTTTACAATGAGCAGTTCTTC	CASSPPGLYNEQFF
TRBJ2-1	TRBD2	once	TRBV27	TGTGCCAGCAGTTTCGGGGGGATGAGTTACAATGAGCAGTTCTTC	CASSFGGMSYNEQFF
TRBJ2-2	NA	NA	TRBV7-3	TGTGCCAGCAGCTTACCGGACAGCTACAAGAACACCGGGGAGCTGTTTTTT	CASSLPDSYKNTGELFF
TRBJ1-2	TRBD1	few	TRBV6-6	TGTGCCAGCAGCAGGACAGGGAACTATGGCTACACCTTC	CASSRTGNYGYTF
TRBJ2-3	NA	NA	TRBV18	TGTGCCAGCTCACCCCCGGGCACTACAGATACGCAGTATTTT	CASSPPGTTDTQYF
TRBJ1-1	NA	NA	TRBV10-3	TGTGCCATCAAAGGGGCGACGGGGAACACGAACACTGAAGCTTTCTTT	CAIKGATGNTNTEAFF
TRBJ2-3	TRBD1	NA	TRBV19	TGTGCCAGTAGTATAGCTTGGGACAGGGGCCGCACAGATACGCAGTATTTT	CASSIAWDRGRTDTQYF
TRBJ2-3	NA	NA	TRBV6-1	TGTGCCAGCAGTGCGAAGGACAGTTTTACGCAGTATTTT	CASSAKDSFTQYF
TRBJ2-2	NA	few	TRBV2	TGTGCCAGCAGTGAAGGTGATCCGGGCGGGGAGCTGTTTTTT	CASSEGDPGGELFF
TRBJ2-1	NA	once	TRBV4-1	TGCGCCAGCAGCCAAGATCGGGGCTACTCCTACAATGAGCAGTTCTTC	CASSQDRGYSYNEQFF
TRBJ2-7	TRBD2	NA	TRBV4-2	TGTGCCAGCAGCCAGACTAGCGGAGCCTACGAGCAGTACTTC	CASSQTSGAYEQYF
TRBJ2-3	TRBD2	NA	TRBV15	TGTGCCACCAGCAGGGAAGGACTAGGAAATTGGGATACGCAGTATTTT	CATSREGLGNWDTQYF
TRBJ1-1	NA	once	TRBV28	TGTGCCAGCAGTCGGGGGACGGGGTGGAACACTGAAGCTTTCTTT	CASSRGTGWNTEAFF
TRBJ1-1	NA	few	TRBV27	TGTGCCAGCAGGCGGGGGTCCCTGAACACTGAAGCTTTCTTT	CASRRGSLNTEAFF
TRBJ2-7	TRBD2	NA	TRBV7-2	TGTGCCAGCAGCTTACGCTTGTCGTGGGAGGGCCTGTTATACGAGCAGTACTTC	CASSLRLSWEGLLYEQYF
TRBJ2-5	NA	NA	TRBV15	TGTGCCACCAGCAGAGGAAGTATAAAAGAGACCCAGTACTTC	CATSRGSIKETQYF
TRBJ2-1	TRBD2	NA	TRBV19	TGTGCCGGGCTAGCGGGAAAAAAGGGGCTGATTAACAATGAGCAGTTCTTC	CAGLAGKKGLINNEQFF
TRBJ1-2	NA	NA	TRBV6-6	TGTGCCAGCAGTTACTCTCGGCAGCCAGCTAACTATGGCTACACCTTC	CASSYSRQPANYGYTF
TRBJ2-3	TRBD2	NA	TRBV15	TGTGCCACGTCCAACTCCAAGCGTGGACTAGCGGAAGCCACAGATACGCAGTATTTT	CATSNSKRGLAEATDTQYF
TRBJ2-7	TRBD1	NA	TRBV18	TGTGCCAGCTCACCGAGACAGGGGATGTCCTACGAGCAGTACTTC	CASSPRQGMSYEQYF
TRBJ2-3	NA	NA	TRBV2	TGTGCCAGCAATCTGGGAAAGACAGATACGCAGTATTTT	CASNLGKTDTQYF
TRBJ1-5	NA	NA	TRBV9	TGTGCCAGCAGCGCGGCAGGTGGAAGCAATCAGCCCCAGCATTTT	CASSAAGGSNQPQHF
TRBJ2-2	NA	NA	TRBV5-1	TGCGCCAGCAATGACCCCCCCACCGGGGAGCTGTTTTTT	CASNDPPTGELFF
TRBJ1-1	NA	NA	TRBV7-9	TGTGCCAGCAGCCGACACCGATATGTGTACACTGAAGCTTTCTTT	CASSRHRYVYTEAFF
TRBJ2-2	TRBD1	NA	TRBV10-1	TGCGCCAGCAGTGAGTCTGACAGGGGCGGCAGGCCCTCCGGGGAGCTGTTTTTT	CASSESDRGGRPSGELFF
TRBJ2-5	TRBD1	NA	TRBV5-1	TGCGCCAGCAGTTCCCAGCCTGGGACAGACGAGACCCAGTACTTC	CASSSQPGTDETQYF
TRBJ2-1	NA	NA	TRBV2	TGTGCCAGCAGTGGGCACAATGAGCAGTTCTTC	CASSGHNEQFF
TRBJ2-7	NA	few	TRBV7-9	TGTGCCAGCAGCTCCCACAGGGACGAGCAGTACTTC	CASSSHRDEQYF
TRBJ1-2	NA	NA	TRBV9	TGTGCCAGCGGGGGGGGTGTTTTTCGCTACACCTTC	CASGGGVFRYTF
TRBJ2-7	NA	NA	TRBV19	TGTGCCAGTAGTGCACGGGACTCCCCGTCCTACGAGCAGTACTTC	CASSARDSPSYEQYF
TRBJ2-1	NA	NA	TRBV11-2	TGTGCCAGCAGCTTCAGCGGTCCTGAGCAGTTCTTC	CASSFSGPEQFF
TRBJ2-1	NA	NA	TRBV19	TGTGCCAGTAGCCCGGGAGCTGGGGTGAATGAGCAGTTCTTC	CASSPGAGVNEQFF
TRBJ1-6	NA	NA	TRBV4-2	TGTGCCAGCAGCCAAGCCCATTTACAGGGAGGCAATTCACCCCTCCACTTT	CASSQAHLQGGNSPLHF
TRBJ1-4	TRBD1	NA	TRBV7-9	TGTGCCAGCAGCTTAGGGGACAGGGTTGAAAAACTGTTTTTT	CASSLGDRVEKLFF
TRBJ2-5	TRBD1	NA	TRBV4-3	TGCGCCAGCAGCCAAGGACAGGGGGCGGGAGAGACCCAGTACTTC	CASSQGQGAGETQYF
TRBJ2-1	TRBD2	NA	TRBV5-1	TGCGCCAGCAGCTACATAGCGGGAGGCCCCAATGAGCAGTTCTTC	CASSYIAGGPNEQFF
TRBJ2-7	TRBD1	NA	TRBV28	TGTGCCAGCAGTTTAAGGGACAGGGTACTCAACGAGCAGTACTTC	CASSLRDRVLNEQYF
TRBJ1-2	NA	NA	TRBV5-6	TGTGCCAGCAGCTTGTTGGGCAGCTATGGCTACACCTTC	CASSLLGSYGYTF
TRBJ2-7	NA	NA	TRBV14	TGTGCCAGCAGTCGAGCGGTTCCCTACGAGCAGTACTTC	CASSRAVPYEQYF
TRBJ1-2	NA	NA	TRBV10-2	TGCGCCAGCTCGACGGGACCGTCTAACTATGGCTACACCTTC	CASSTGPSNYGYTF
TRBJ2-7	TRBD1	NA	TRBV18	TGTGCCAGCTCACCCCAAGACAGGGATAAGCAGTACTTC	CASSPQDRDKQYF
TRBJ1-4	NA	once	TRBV5-1	TGCGCCAGCAGCTGGGATGGGTACCCAACTAATGAAAAACTGTTTTTT	CASSWDGYPTNEKLFF
TRBJ2-7	NA	NA	TRBV15	TGTGCCACCAGCAGAGAGGGCAGGGGCTACGAGCAGTACTTC	CATSREGRGYEQYF
TRBJ2-4	NA	once	TRBV15	TGTGCCACCAGCAGAGATATGGGGGGTTGGAATCCCAAAAACATTCAGTACTTC	CATSRDMGGWNPKNIQYF
TRBJ1-3	NA	NA	TRBV28	TGTGCCAGCAGTCCCCTCACAAACACCATATATTTT	CASSPLTNTIYF
TRBJ2-6	NA	NA	TRBV28	TGTGCCAGCTCACGAGGCTCTGGGGCCAACGTCCTGACTTTC	CASSRGSGANVLTF
TRBJ2-1	NA	NA	TRBV11-3	TGTGCCAGCAGCTTAGACGGGGGATACAATGAGCAGTTCTTC	CASSLDGGYNEQFF
TRBJ2-1	NA	NA	TRBV5-4	TGTGCCAGCAGCTTGAGTCAGACTCCCTACAATGAGCAGTTCTTC	CASSLSQTPYNEQFF
TRBJ2-2	NA	NA	TRBV2	TGTGCCAGCAGTGAAATCGGGGTCCACACCGGGGAGCTGTTTTTT	CASSEIGVHTGELFF
TRBJ2-5	NA	NA	TRBV28	TGTGCCAGCAAACCTTTCCGGACTCTATCCCAGTACTTC	CASKPFRTLSQYF
TRBJ2-2	NA	NA	TRBV15	TGTGCCACCAGCAGATACATAGGTGGGGGTATGACCGGGGAGCTGTTTTTT	CATSRYIGGGMTGELFF
TRBJ1-4	NA	once	TRBV16	TGTGCCAGCAGCCAATCGCGGGGCTTGGGGGGTCAACTGTTTTTT	CASSQSRGLGGQLFF
TRBJ2-5	TRBD1	NA	TRBV27	TGTGCCAGCAGTGCCCGACAGGGGAAGGTAGAGACCCAGTACTTC	CASSARQGKVETQYF